The source of this T cell receptor (beta chain) is a study of blood T cell repertoires in COVID-19. Study overall: There were acute and convalescent COVID-19 samples, and they came from the United States, Italy and Spain. T cells, B-cell-depleted T cells, or PBMCs supplied cDNA or gDNA.

Measured with immunoSEQ multiplex PCR; TCRdb has only the in-frame clones, and not every one. The table shows under 250,000 clones, with approximately 77% occurring only once. The CDR3 consists of 14 residues. Germline CDR1 and CDR2: ENHRY and SYGVKD. The trim removed 10 bases at V and 4 bases at J, leaving 13 bases unmatched. This TCR was sampled from a woman older than 75 with acute or convalescent COVID-19. The gene calls are TRBV10-3 and TRBJ2-7; TRBD1 aligns across 7 bases. The sample taken for sequencing was peripheral blood. The CDR3 bases are TGTGCCACGGAACCTCGGACAGGATCTTACGAGCAGTACTTC. Its protein is CATEPRTGSYEQYF.